These T cell receptor beta chains were read from a single sample in a study of shared clonotypes between healthy human individuals. Profiled with immunoSEQ multiplex PCR; TCRdb holds only in-frame clones, not every one. The table lists roughly 2.1 million clones, more than 85% of them singletons. Material for sequencing was naive CD8+ T cells from PBMCs. These receptors all stem from a man younger than 35 in good health. Some clones in this sample may be carry-over from other donors' samples. CDR3s leave out the opening cysteine and the closing phenylalanine or tryptophan.

v_gene | CDR3aa
TRBV27 | ASSPWDVNTGELF
TRBV15 | ATSRDRRGPLYEQY
TRBV27 | ASSTGTGWGKNEQF
TRBV5-4 | ASSTGTANQETQY
TRBV27 | ASSLATGTEAGYEQY
TRBV29-1 | SAWTGNTEAF
TRBV5-8 | ASSPIRAGGSEQF
TRBV6-6 | ASSYAPGTSAYEQY
TRBV6-5 | ASTTRGERDYGYT
TRBV19 | ASGVSGTVGNEQF
TRBV6-5 | ASSYTSLAGWQY
TRBV19 | ASSLASRGQETQY
TRBV9 | ASSVAASGGHEQY
TRBV14 | ASSHGPRDREQY
TRBV7-9 | ASSEGDKQF
TRBV7-8 | ASSPRKGGRDTQY
TRBV11-3 | ASSPGHNQETQY
TRBV30 | ARTQGTESTDTQY